This TCR beta chain is from a study of radiation and T cells in renal cell carcinoma. Measured with immunoSEQ multiplex PCR; TCRdb has only the in-frame clones, and not every one. The sample yields about 150,000 clones, 88% seen once. Documented time point: baseline pretreatment blood. This sample's treatment: 15 Gy SBRT to primary tumor, nephrectomy 4 weeks later. The CDR3 is 15 residues long. V gave up 1 base and J gave up 0 bases, with 9 bases separating them. CDR1 is SGHDT, CDR2 YYEEEE, per germline. The receptor was derived from a woman aged 70-85 years with renal cell carcinoma. The source was blood, collected from a patient whose treatment included radiotherapy and nephrectomy. V and J are TRBV5-6 and TRBJ2-3; D remains unclear. CDR3 sequence (DNA): TGTGCCAGCAGCTTGTTCACGGTTAGCACAGATACGCAGTATTTT. Translating gives CASSLFTVSTDTQYF.